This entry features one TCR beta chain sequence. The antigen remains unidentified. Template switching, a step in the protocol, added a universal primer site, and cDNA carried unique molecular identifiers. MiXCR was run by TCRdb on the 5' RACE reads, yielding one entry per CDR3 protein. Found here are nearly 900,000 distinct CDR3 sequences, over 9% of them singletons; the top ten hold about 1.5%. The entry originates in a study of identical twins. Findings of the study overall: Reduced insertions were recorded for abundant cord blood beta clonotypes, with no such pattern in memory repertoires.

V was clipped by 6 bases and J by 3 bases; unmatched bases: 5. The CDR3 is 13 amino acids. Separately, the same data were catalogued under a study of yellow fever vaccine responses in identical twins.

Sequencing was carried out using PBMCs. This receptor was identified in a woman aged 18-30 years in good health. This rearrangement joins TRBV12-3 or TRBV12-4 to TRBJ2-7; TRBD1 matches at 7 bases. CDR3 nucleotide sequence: TGTGCCAGCAGCTCCGGGACAGACTACGAGCAGTACTTC. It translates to CASSSGTDYEQYF.